This T cell receptor beta chain came from a study of blood T cell repertoires in COVID-19 (dated by TCRdb to about 2020). Background for the entire study: Samples from collaborators originated in the United States, Italy and Spain and spanned both the acute and convalescent phases of COVID-19. The repertoires were released in a freely available public database meant as a resource for research on the immune response to SARS-CoV-2. The sample metadata nearly always contained a de-identified subject ID, COVID-19 status, age in years and sex. Subjects who had been exposed to COVID-19, were actively infected with it, or had recovered from it provided the deeply sampled blood TCRbeta repertoires that made up the dataset. The prospective study material was composed of cDNA or gDNA derived from T cells, B-cell-depleted T cells, or PBMCs. Where available, HLA class I and class II types were obtained from metadata supplied by the sample provider rather than from assay-based typing. The samples were drawn from two sources: the first 160 participants of the ongoing ImmuneRACE study, and 950 to 1,500 subjects contributed by 6 global collaborators.

What the study reported, not specific to this receptor: The quantity of clinical and demographic metadata differed by source and by participant and was supplied without curation.

Participants in the prospective study were enrolled through a virtual design, were aged about 18 to 100 years, and lived in some 24 United States geographic areas. To assign participants to cohorts, the prospective study relied on clinical history that participants themselves reported in a screening survey and a study questionnaire. Exposed participants had been in contact, within 2 weeks of entering the study, with a person who had a PCR-confirmed or clinician-diagnosed case of COVID-19. In the prospective study, whole blood, serum and a nasopharyngeal or oropharyngeal swab were collected from each participant by mobile phlebotomists. Prospective study participants could optionally give additional blood draws and questionnaires over a roughly 2-month period. Blood samples from the prospective study were shipped frozen or at room temperature prior to DNA extraction. TCRbeta CDR3 regions were amplified from genomic DNA by means of the immunoSEQ Assay, a bias-controlled multiplex PCR. Per the authors' processing: Nucleated cell counts per sample were estimated from amplification of reference gene primers within the assay. To quantify the absolute abundance of each unique TCRbeta CDR3 rearrangement, sequence reads were collapsed and filtered. Productive Simpson clonality was computed per sample as the square root of Simpson's diversity index over productive rearrangements. TCRdb holds this immuneACCESS table with in-frame rearrangements only. Some clones are missing; in checked studies, unresolved V genes explain under half, and the rest has no known cause. The DNA was the basis for D and trimming; V, J and clone size are from that table. Within this sample are 250,000 to 300,000 clones, with around nine tenths of them counted one time only. The ten largest clonotypes hold less than 3.5% of the sample.

Comment on this clone: No cognate antigen has been identified for it. Base qualities are missing; no much larger clone stands one base away.

V is trimmed back by 4 bases and J by 7 bases, and the junction contains 9 bases that no gene match accounts for. The CDR1 and CDR2 encoded by the germline V gene are SGHRS and YFSETQ. Taken from cysteine to phenylalanine, the CDR3 has 15 residues. CDR3 DNA only is kept here, 45 bases in frame from base 1. The chain employs TRBV5-1 and TRBJ1-2, with TRBD1 matching 11 junction bases. Sequenced input: PBMCs or T cells enriched from blood (not recorded which). The TCR sequence derives from a woman aged 45-59 years who had been exposed to COVID-19. The DNA reads TGCGCCAGCAGCGAAAGGACAGGGGGCTCGGCTGGCTACACCTTC. It is translated as CASSERTGGSAGYTF.